Sequencing of this T cell receptor beta chain was carried out in a study of T cells in Graves' hyperthyroidism and ophthalmopathy (dated by TCRdb to the late 2010s). Context from the whole study: To identify TCR V-J signatures that set the groups apart, the researchers used a discovery cohort of 90 to 100 patients, made up of roughly 40 with Graves' ophthalmopathy and 57 with stable Graves' hyperthyroidism. Once sampling was done, hyperthyroidism patients were given methimazole at a starting dose of 30 mg daily, whereas ophthalmopathy patients were given high-dose intravenous methylprednisolone. Prospective prediction of ophthalmopathy was tested in an independent validation cohort consisting of 18 hyperthyroidism patients and some 16 patients who later progressed to ophthalmopathy. In addition, the study compared T-cell repertoires in thyroid tissue and in blood from five to seven Graves' hyperthyroidism patients. The roughly 91 discovery patients were randomly divided into training and test sets at a 7:3 ratio. TCR Vbeta CDR3 sequencing of 135 peripheral blood samples (over 40 ophthalmopathy, about 75 hyperthyroidism and approximately 17 progressor patients) is reported in the paper.

This clonotype was found a few times. Its antigen remains unidentified. Base qualities were left out, and no much larger clone turns up one base away. Including the terminal cysteine and phenylalanine, the CDR3 comprises 14 residues. Only CDR3 DNA is held: 42 bases, read in frame from base 1. Based on the germline V gene, the CDR1 and CDR2 sequences are SNHLY and FYNNEI. Trimming takes 7 bases off V and 3 bases off J; junction bases not matched to a gene: 6. What the authors observed across the whole study: In validation, the model predicted progression to ophthalmopathy with over 60% sensitivity and 72% to 85% specificity, a median of 6.5 months before onset. Ophthalmopathy was separated from stable hyperthyroidism by a 13 V-J signature model, with around 88% sensitivity and roughly 84% specificity obtained in cross-validation and 80%/75% obtained in testing. Most expanded thyroid clonotypes (frequency above 0.001) were also detected in blood, a finding suggesting that blood repertoires may reflect thyroid immune responses. Sample size was not statistically predetermined, and blinding of investigators to group allocation was not performed.

TCR beta CDR3 regions were amplified from RNA transcripts. For the first round of RT-PCR on the TCR CDR3, the HTBI primer set was used together with the Qiagen OneStep RT-PCR kit. A second multiplex PCR round built the libraries, followed by size selection and purification. The libraries were sequenced on an Illumina HiSeq2000 using paired-end 100 bp reads. The published analysis was carried out like this. SOAPnuke was used to process the raw data, with reads discarded if the reads contained adapters or uncalled bases, had a mean Phred below 15, or lacked an exact constant-primer or identifier match. COPE v1.2.5 was used to merge the high-quality paired reads, and each unique nucleotide sequence was defined as a clonotype. MiTCR v1.1 was used to align the clonotypes against IMGT TRBV, TRBD and TRBJ reference segments. Only V-J combinations with frequency above 0.0001, covering 99.2% of repertoires, were analysed. A TCS score was defined as the ratio between F50 (clonal expansion) and ExV (chaos), using BLOSUM62-based TCRdist between CDR3 peptides within each V-J. Welch's t-statistics and random forest reduced fewer than 600 V-J features to around 14, which were used in a naive Bayes classifier (R e1071). TCRdb applied fastp at Q25 and MiXCR to the public reads, then kept only in-frame beta chains. Rows are combined by CDR3 protein, so each entry shows the most common genes and DNA. TCRdb assigned the V and J calls; the authors' analysis was not used. Across this sample there are about 540,000 distinct CDR3 sequences, with roughly 46% seen only once. The top ten clonotypes cover 8% to 8.5% of the sample.

Stable Graves' hyperthyroidism was defined as no progression to ophthalmopathy during 18 months of follow-up. Hyperthyroidism patients were newly diagnosed, with disease duration under 2 months, and aged 18 to 65 years. Patients with uncontrolled infections, other autoimmune diseases, pregnancy or lactation were excluded. Clinical symptoms, serum thyroxine and TRAb, thyroid ultrasound, and orbital computed tomography formed the basis for the diagnoses. Total RNA was extracted using Trizol reagent, and RNA quality was assessed on an Agilent 2100 Bioanalyzer. Sequencing was performed on peripheral blood or thyroid tissue (not recorded which). The sequence links TRBV2 to TRBJ2-3; 8 central nucleotides agree with TRBD1. This receptor was taken from a woman aged 18-29 years with Graves' hyperthyroidism. Donor details come from another sample of the same person, matched by shared clones. The CDR3 protein is CASIRDRLTDTQYF. The DNA sequence reads TGTGCCAGCATAAGGGACAGGTTAACAGATACGCAGTATTTT. Supplemented by the reference TRBV2 and TRBJ2-3 proteins around the CDR3, the complete variable domain is EPEVTQTPSHQVTQMGQEVILRCVPISNHLYFYWYRQILGQKVEFLVSFYNNEISEKSEIFDDQFSVERPDGSNFTLKIRSTKLEDSAMYFCASIRDRLTDTQYFGPGTRLTVL.